This T cell receptor beta chain originates from a study of post-analysis software for immune sequencing data. A remark on this clonotype: No antigen is known for it.

Every TCR beta cDNA library bore unique molecular identifiers. MiXCR, run by TCRdb on the PCR reads, gives a single entry per CDR3 protein. The profile covers about 160,000 distinct CDR3 sequences, with about 37% appearing a single time and under 30% taken by the ten largest. Study-wide results and limits: F measure showed strong co-clustering of same-batch samples. Multiple sclerosis patients had significantly lower normalized Chao1 diversity than controls.

V gave up 3 bases and J gave up 3 bases; unmatched junction bases: 13. CDR1 is DFQATT, CDR2 SNEGSKA, per germline (reference sequence). The length of the CDR3 is 16 residues. The chain couples TRBV20-1 to TRBJ1-1, with 7 bases that match TRBD1. This specimen consisted of blood, obtained after autologous hematopoietic stem cell transplantation. This receptor was identified in a girl aged 5-17 years with multiple sclerosis. The CDR3 DNA follows: TGCAGTGCTAGCAAAGGGCAGGGGGTCTGGCACACTGAAGCTTTCTTT. Translating it yields CSASKGQGVWHTEAFF.